This entry lists 8 T cell receptor beta chains sequenced from one sample in a study of cytomegalovirus exposure and HLA in healthy donors. The PCR used 60 Vbeta and 13 Jbeta primers. The protocol was immunoSEQ multiplex PCR, while the TCRdb copy is restricted to in-frame clones and leaves out a portion. The table includes about 85,000 clones, more than 60% detected once. The sample taken for sequencing was PBMCs. All receptors derive from a boy between 10 and 17 years old in good health and CMV-seronegative.

V gene TRBV18 combines with J gene TRBJ1-4; tentative D call: TRBD1 (6 bases). The CDR3 runs to 13 residues. CDR1 is KGHSH, CDR2 LQKENI, per germline. With 5 bases removed from V and 6 bases from J, the gap between germline ends came to 10 bases. The CDR3 reads CASSTDSYEKLFF. CDR3 DNA sequence: TGTGCCAGCTCAACGGACAGTTATGAAAAACTGTTTTTT.

The chain uses TRBV4-1 and TRBJ1-1; TRBD1 agrees at 11 bases. The CDR3 length is 14 residues. Germline V lookup: CDR1 MGHRA, CDR2 YSYEKL. J was trimmed by 5 bases and V by 4 bases; bases with no gene match: 3. CDR3 nucleotide sequence: TGCGCCAGCAGCCTGGGACAGGGGGGTACTGAAGCTTTCTTT. Amino acids: CASSLGQGGTEAFF.

This rearrangement joins TRBV28 to TRBJ1-2, with a weak D call TRBD1 (6 bases). The CDR3 runs to 14 residues. The V gene's germline CDR1 is MDHEN and CDR2 SYDVKM. V gave up 2 bases and J gave up 5 bases, with 12 bases separating them. The CDR3 nucleotides are TGTGCCAGCAGTTTAGAGTACAGGGAATATGGCTACACCTTC. Translated: CASSLEYREYGYTF.

The chain links TRBV28 to TRBJ2-1, with TRBD1 identical over 7 bases. In germline, CDR1 is MDHEN, CDR2 SYDVKM. This CDR3 spans 22 amino acids. V trimming: 6 bases; J trimming: 3 bases; junction bases outside the gene matches: 29. The DNA of the CDR3 is TGTGCCAGCAGCCTTGGCTGGAGGCTGACAGGGTTCCGCAACACGGGCTACAATGAGCAGTTCTTC. Its protein is CASSLGWRLTGFRNTGYNEQFF. The whole variable domain, remainder taken from reference TRBV28 and TRBJ2-1, is DVKVTQSSRYLVKRTGEKVFLECVQDMDHENMFWYRQDPGLGLRLIYFSYDVKMKEKGDIPEGYSVSREKKERFSLILESASTNQTSMYLCASSLGWRLTGFRNTGYNEQFFGPGTRLTVL.

The chain is built from TRBV28 and TRBJ1-2; 9 nucleotides match TRBD1. The V and J ends lost 5 bases and 5 bases, in that order; junction bases with no gene match: 9. The CDR3 is 15 residues long. Germline-derived CDR1 and CDR2 are MDHEN and SYDVKM. This CDR3 reads CASSLSGQGAYGYTF. Written as DNA, the CDR3 is TGTGCCAGCAGTCTTTCGGGACAGGGAGCTTATGGCTACACCTTC.

As to this clone: Other DNA sequences of this sample code for an identical CDR3. The chain employs TRBV9 and TRBJ2-3; D unclear. Trimming stripped 4 bases from V and 0 bases from J, with 6 bases between. This CDR3 comprises 13 residues. The germline gives CDR1 SGDLS, CDR2 YYNGEE. CDR3 sequence (DNA): TGTGCCAGCAGCCTTCCCAGCACAGATACGCAGTATTTT. This gives the protein CASSLPSTDTQYF. Full variable domain (rest looked up from reference TRBV9 and TRBJ2-3): DSGVTQTPKHLITATGQRVTLRCSPRSGDLSVYWYQQSLDQGLQFLIQYYNGEERAKGNILERFSAQQFPDLHSELNLSSLELGDSALYFCASSLPSTDTQYFGPGTRLTVL.

This clone was detected a few times. The chain carries TRBV7-2 and TRBJ1-5, with TRBD1 identical over 12 bases. The length of the CDR3 is 14 residues. Trimming at V came to 5 bases and at J to 6 bases, leaving 2 bases not matched to a gene. CDR1 is SGHTA, CDR2 FQGNSA, per germline. CDR3 DNA: TGTGCCAGCAGCAAGGGACAGGGGGCTCAGCCCCAGCATTTT. It yields the protein CASSKGQGAQPQHF.

The chain carries TRBV29-1 and TRBJ2-7, with 10 positions matching TRBD1. The V gene's germline CDR1 is SQVTM and CDR2 ANQGSEA. CDR3 length: 14 amino acids. After removal of 4 bases from V and 1 base from J, the junction contained 4 bases not matched to a gene. The CDR3 spells CSVVGQGGSYEQYF. CDR3 coding DNA: TGCAGCGTTGTAGGACAGGGGGGTTCCTACGAGCAGTACTTC.